The clone carrying this TCR beta chain was found a few times. This sample was included in a study of spatial heterogeneity in lung cancer. One entry per CDR3 protein, called by TCRdb with MiXCR from the 5' RACE reads. The table shows about 7,700 distinct CDR3 sequences, with roughly 16% occurring only once. Time point reported: sample taken at primary tumor resection. Samples were obtained from 65 to 80 donors, all untreated early-stage non-small cell lung cancer patients. This CDR3 is built from 13 residues. In germline, CDR1 is DFQATT, CDR2 SNEGSKA (reference sequence). Trimming cost V 6 bases and J 0 bases, with 9 bases left between them.

The TCR originated in a male donor with early-stage non-small cell lung cancer. Sequencing was performed on normal lung tissue next to the tumor, taken at surgery. This chain joins TRBV20-1 and TRBJ1-5; D uncertain. CDR3: CSAATDSNQPQHF. The CDR3 bases are TGCAGTGCCGCGACGGATAGCAATCAGCCCCAGCATTTT.